The entry below gives a single T cell receptor (beta chain) sequence along with its context. Its antigen is unidentified. The CDR3 extends over 15 amino acids. V trimming: 6 bases; J trimming: 4 bases; junction bases outside the gene matches: 8. Germline V gives CDR1 SGHKS, CDR2 YYEKEE (reference sequence). The data derive from a study of T-cell memory formation after mild COVID-19. Notes on the study in general: Pre-infection memory held some responding clones, suggesting pre-existing cross-reactive T cells responded.

From 5'RACE with constant-segment primers came TCR alpha and TCR beta cDNA libraries that carried sample barcodes and UMIs. TCRdb reanalysed the 5' RACE reads using MiXCR and keeps one entry per CDR3 protein. In the table there are about 560,000 distinct CDR3 sequences, roughly a sixth of which are singletons. The chain recombines TRBV5-5 with TRBJ1-2; TRBD1 agrees at 11 bases. Sequencing was done on a sample of PBMCs or a T cell subset sorted from them (not recorded which). This receptor was identified in an adult woman who had mild COVID-19 (a few samples of this study predate the infection). Cell type and time point are not known. The CDR3 here is CASTFEGQGAYGYTF. The CDR3 DNA reads as TGTGCCAGCACCTTTGAAGGACAGGGGGCCTATGGCTACACCTTC.